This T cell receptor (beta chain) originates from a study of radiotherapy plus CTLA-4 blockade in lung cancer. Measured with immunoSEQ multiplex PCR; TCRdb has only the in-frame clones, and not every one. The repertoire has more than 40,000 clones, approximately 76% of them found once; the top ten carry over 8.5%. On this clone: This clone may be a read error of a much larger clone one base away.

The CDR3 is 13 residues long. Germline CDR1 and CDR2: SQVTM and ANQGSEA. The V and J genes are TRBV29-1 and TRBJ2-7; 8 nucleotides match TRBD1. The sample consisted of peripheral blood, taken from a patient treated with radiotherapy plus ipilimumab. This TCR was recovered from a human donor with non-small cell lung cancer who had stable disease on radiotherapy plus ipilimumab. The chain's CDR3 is CNVPGQEPGEQYV. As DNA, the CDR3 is TGCAACGTACCGGGACAGGAACCGGGGGAGCAGTACGTC.